The entry below gives a single TCR beta chain sequence along with its context. The data derive from a study of blood T cell repertoires in COVID-19. Study information: The United States, Italy and Spain provided the acute and convalescent COVID-19 samples. In each case, the material was cDNA or gDNA derived from T cells, B-cell-depleted T cells, or PBMCs.

Under the authors' procedure: Estimation of nucleated cell counts relied on the amplification of reference gene primers. Sequencing used immunoSEQ multiplex PCR; TCRdb keeps in-frame clones, though not all of them. V and J calls and clone size are those listed in that table; D and trimming were worked out from the DNA. The profile shows roughly 34,000 clones, approximately 87% of them singletons. CDR1 is MNHNS, CDR2 SASEGT, per germline. Between the trimmed V and J ends, which lost 0 bases and 4 bases, there was a span of 11 bases. This CDR3 has 15 amino acids. The TCR was taken from an elderly man with active COVID-19. The material sequenced was peripheral blood. This chain uses TRBV6-1 with TRBJ2-3; D is ambiguous. Here the CDR3 reads CASSEAHARADTQYF. The DNA of the CDR3 is TGTGCCAGCAGTGAAGCGCATGCGCGTGCAGATACGCAGTATTTT.